This T cell receptor (beta chain) was obtained from a study of blood T cell repertoires in COVID-19. Study-level information: Samples of COVID-19 (acute and convalescent) were obtained from the United States, Italy and Spain.

Study processing details: The assay estimated nucleated cells by amplifying reference gene primers. Clones were read by immunoSEQ multiplex PCR, and TCRdb kept only the in-frame ones, dropping some. That table gives V, J and clone size, and the DNA gave D and trimming. The sample carries around 89,000 clones, more than 70% recorded once. Trimming at V came to 3 bases and at J to 4 bases, leaving 8 bases not matched to a gene. CDR3 size: 15 residues. Germline CDR1 is SGHNT and CDR2 is YYREEE (reference sequence). The chain uses TRBV5-4 and TRBJ1-1, with 8 bases aligning to TRBD1. The receptor comes from a woman older than 75 with acute or convalescent COVID-19. The sequenced material came from peripheral blood. The CDR3 spells CASSSKSTGVTEAFF. The CDR3 DNA follows: TGTGCCAGCAGCTCTAAATCGACAGGGGTCACTGAAGCTTTCTTT.